This paragraph reports one TCR beta chain. This sample stems from a study of cytomegalovirus exposure and HLA in healthy donors. The CDR3 contains 15 residues. J gave up 4 bases and V 4 bases, and 9 bases lay outside the gene matches. Germline values: CDR1 PRHDT, CDR2 FYEKMQ (reference sequence). With 60 Vbeta and 13 Jbeta primers, the PCR was carried out. Data came from immunoSEQ multiplex PCR; TCRdb stores just in-frame clones and leaves some out. The table has under 200,000 clones, about 81% seen once. The source material was PBMCs. The clonotype originates from a woman between 18 and 29 years old in good health and CMV-seronegative. The V and J genes are TRBV13 and TRBJ2-7, with TRBD1 identical over 8 bases. The CDR3 protein is CASSSPQGAGYEQYF. The CDR3 region has the DNA TGTGCCAGCAGCTCCCCTCAGGGGGCGGGGTACGAGCAGTACTTC.